The 3 T cell receptor beta chains in this list originate from one sample, sequenced in a study of shared clonotypes between healthy human individuals. Positive CCR7 selection of CD45RO-negative cells yielded the naive CD8 cells, and terminally differentiated effector memory CD45RA+ cells were excluded. Libraries were prepared by immunoSEQ multiplex PCR; TCRdb keeps only in-frame clonotypes and omits some of them. The top ten clones hold more than 0.95% of a sample with roughly 2 million clones, about 95% of them seen once. Sample: naive CD8+ T cells sorted from blood. These receptors were obtained from a man aged 18 to 29 in good health.

This clone was seen just once. The chain recombines TRBV7-8 with TRBJ2-3; D is perhaps TRBD1 or TRBD2 (6 bases each). V was trimmed by 5 bases and J by 4 bases, leaving 16 bases between them. This CDR3 spans 15 amino acids. Germline-derived CDR1 and CDR2 are SGHVS and FQNEAQ. In DNA form, the CDR3 reads TGTGCCAGCAGCCCTTTGGGGGGCCCGCCAGATACGCAGTATTTT. Translated: CASSPLGGPPDTQYF.

The chain links TRBV7-9 to TRBJ2-2, with TRBD1 matching over 7 bases. V trimming: 5 bases; J trimming: 1 base; junction bases outside the gene matches: 4. CDR1 and CDR2 from the germline V gene are SEHNR and FQNEAQ (reference sequence). The CDR3 has 15 amino acids. CDR3 sequence (DNA): TGTGCCAGCAGCACCTGGACAGGGAACACCGGGGAGCTGTTTTTT. Translating gives CASSTWTGNTGELFF.

Here the CDR3 reads CASSFRTGDYSGANVLTF. In DNA, the CDR3 is TGTGCCAGCAGTTTTAGGACAGGGGATTACTCTGGGGCCAACGTCCTGACTTTC. The chain has TRBV28 and TRBJ2-6, with 9 bases fitting TRBD1. The CDR3 runs 18 residues. CDR1 is MDHEN, CDR2 SYDVKM, per germline. V shed 3 bases and J 0 bases; nucleotides not matched to a gene: 6.